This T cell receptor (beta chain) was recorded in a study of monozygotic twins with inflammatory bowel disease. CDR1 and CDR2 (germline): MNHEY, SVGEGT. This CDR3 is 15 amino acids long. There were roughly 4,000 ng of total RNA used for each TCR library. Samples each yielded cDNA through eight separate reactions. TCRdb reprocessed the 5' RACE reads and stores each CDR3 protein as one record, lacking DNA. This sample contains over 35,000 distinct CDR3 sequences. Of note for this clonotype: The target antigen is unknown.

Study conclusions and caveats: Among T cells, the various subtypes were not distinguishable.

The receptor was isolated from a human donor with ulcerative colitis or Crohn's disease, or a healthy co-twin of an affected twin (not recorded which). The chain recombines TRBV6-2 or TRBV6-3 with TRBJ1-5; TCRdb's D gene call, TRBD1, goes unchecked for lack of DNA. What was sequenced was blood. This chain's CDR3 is CASRTLRVAVQPQHF.